These T cell receptor beta chains were read from a single sample in a study of blood T cell repertoires in COVID-19. Libraries were prepared by immunoSEQ multiplex PCR; TCRdb keeps only in-frame clonotypes and omits some of them. Of approximately 250,000 clones in the sample, approximately 79% are singletons; the top ten hold roughly 4%. Sequenced material: PBMCs or T cells enriched from blood (not recorded which). All receptors come from a man aged 25-40 years with acute COVID-19. Each CDR3 is given with its conserved first and last residue. D genes are given only for firm matches. Clone size is not always given. Where it is, it says once, few, many or a class for expanded clones.

j_call: TRBJ1-2; clone_size: NA; v_call: TRBV2; d_call: NA; cdr3_aa: CASRAGAGGYTF; cdr3_nt: TGTGCCAGCAGAGCAGGGGCCGGTGGCTACACCTTC
j_call: TRBJ2-3; clone_size: NA; v_call: TRBV6-6; d_call: TRBD1; cdr3_aa: CASTLGQGADTQYF; cdr3_nt: TGTGCCAGCACCCTCGGGCAGGGGGCAGATACGCAGTATTTT
j_call: TRBJ1-1; clone_size: few; v_call: TRBV29-1; d_call: NA; cdr3_aa: CSVGLTGRIEAFF; cdr3_nt: TGCAGCGTTGGCCTTACAGGCCGGATTGAAGCTTTCTTT
j_call: TRBJ2-5; clone_size: NA; v_call: TRBV30; d_call: TRBD2; cdr3_aa: CAWSKAGGNRYETQYF; cdr3_nt: TGTGCCTGGAGTAAAGCGGGAGGTAACCGCTACGAGACCCAGTACTTC
j_call: TRBJ1-4; clone_size: NA; v_call: TRBV19; d_call: NA; cdr3_aa: CASSISEKLFF; cdr3_nt: TGTGCCAGTAGTATAAGCGAAAAACTGTTTTTT
j_call: TRBJ1-1; clone_size: once; v_call: TRBV11-2; d_call: TRBD1; cdr3_aa: CASSPGTGGLNTEAFF; cdr3_nt: TGTGCCAGCAGCCCCGGGACAGGGGGCTTGAACACTGAAGCTTTCTTT
j_call: TRBJ1-5; clone_size: NA; v_call: TRBV5-1; d_call: NA; cdr3_aa: CASSEGHGVGQPQHF; cdr3_nt: TGTGCCAGCAGCGAGGGCCACGGGGTAGGACAGCCCCAGCATTTT
j_call: TRBJ1-2; clone_size: NA; v_call: TRBV30; d_call: TRBD1; cdr3_aa: CAYGTGFGYTF; cdr3_nt: TGTGCCTACGGGACAGGGTTTGGCTACACCTTC
j_call: TRBJ2-2; clone_size: NA; v_call: TRBV24-1; d_call: TRBD2; cdr3_aa: CATSDQAGTPSGELFF; cdr3_nt: TGTGCCACCAGTGATCAAGCGGGGACTCCAAGCGGGGAGCTGTTTTTT
j_call: TRBJ1-3; clone_size: NA; v_call: TRBV3-1/TRBV3-2; d_call: NA; cdr3_aa: CASSQANSGNTIYF; cdr3_nt: TGTGCCAGCAGCCAAGCCAACTCTGGAAACACCATATATTTT
j_call: TRBJ2-5; clone_size: NA; v_call: TRBV20-1; d_call: NA; cdr3_aa: CSATGEETQYF; cdr3_nt: TGCAGTGCTACAGGGGAAGAGACCCAGTACTTC
j_call: TRBJ1-3; clone_size: NA; v_call: TRBV6-5; d_call: NA; cdr3_aa: CASSPRMAGNTIYF; cdr3_nt: TGTGCCAGCAGCCCCAGGATGGCTGGAAACACCATATATTTT
j_call: TRBJ2-3; clone_size: NA; v_call: TRBV10-2; d_call: TRBD1; cdr3_aa: CASILGQGWDTQYF; cdr3_nt: TGCGCCAGCATCCTCGGACAGGGGTGGGATACGCAGTATTTT
j_call: TRBJ2-3; clone_size: NA; v_call: TRBV14; d_call: NA; cdr3_aa: CASSQRQPVADTQYF; cdr3_nt: TGTGCCAGCAGCCAGCGACAGCCGGTTGCAGATACGCAGTATTTT
j_call: TRBJ2-2; clone_size: NA; v_call: TRBV18; d_call: NA; cdr3_aa: CASSALDSGELFF; cdr3_nt: TGTGCCAGCTCGGCCTTGGACTCCGGGGAGCTGTTTTTT
j_call: TRBJ1-5; clone_size: NA; v_call: TRBV6-2/TRBV6-3; d_call: NA; cdr3_aa: CASSYSSGGQPQHF; cdr3_nt: TGTGCCAGCAGTTATAGCTCGGGCGGGCAGCCCCAGCATTTT
j_call: TRBJ2-1; clone_size: NA; v_call: TRBV6-1; d_call: NA; cdr3_aa: CASSEAGGPAHEQFF; cdr3_nt: TGTGCCAGCAGTGAAGCGGGGGGGCCGGCCCATGAGCAGTTCTTC
j_call: TRBJ1-2; clone_size: NA; v_call: TRBV7-6; d_call: TRBD1; cdr3_aa: CASSLEDRGMNYGYTF; cdr3_nt: TGTGCCAGCAGCTTAGAGGACAGGGGAATGAACTATGGCTACACCTTC
j_call: TRBJ2-2; clone_size: NA; v_call: TRBV7-3; d_call: TRBD1; cdr3_aa: CASSPGGVGGELFF; cdr3_nt: TGTGCCAGCAGTCCAGGGGGAGTTGGCGGGGAGCTGTTTTTT
j_call: TRBJ1-4; clone_size: NA; v_call: TRBV19; d_call: NA; cdr3_aa: CASSKWSQGAEGDEKLFF; cdr3_nt: TGTGCCAGTAGTAAATGGTCACAGGGCGCCGAGGGAGATGAAAAACTGTTTTTT
j_call: TRBJ2-1; clone_size: NA; v_call: TRBV24-1; d_call: NA; cdr3_aa: CATRGVGYEQFF; cdr3_nt: TGTGCCACCAGGGGCGTAGGCTATGAGCAGTTCTTC
j_call: TRBJ1-3; clone_size: NA; v_call: TRBV24-1; d_call: NA; cdr3_aa: CATPTSSSGNTIYF; cdr3_nt: TGTGCCACCCCGACATCGAGCTCTGGAAACACCATATATTTT
j_call: TRBJ2-1; clone_size: NA; v_call: TRBV2; d_call: NA; cdr3_aa: CASRLDYANEQFF; cdr3_nt: TGTGCCAGCAGACTGGACTACGCGAATGAGCAGTTCTTC
j_call: TRBJ1-2; clone_size: NA; v_call: TRBV28; d_call: NA; cdr3_aa: CASSPRGKPLNYGYTF; cdr3_nt: TGTGCCAGCAGCCCTAGGGGCAAGCCCCTAAACTATGGCTACACCTTC
j_call: TRBJ1-5; clone_size: NA; v_call: TRBV6-5; d_call: TRBD1; cdr3_aa: CASLRDRPNQPQHF; cdr3_nt: TGTGCCAGCCTCCGGGACAGGCCGAATCAGCCCCAGCATTTT
j_call: TRBJ2-5; clone_size: NA; v_call: TRBV25-1; d_call: NA; cdr3_aa: CASRTGGLETQYF; cdr3_nt: TGTGCCAGCCGGACGGGGGGCTTGGAGACCCAGTACTTC
j_call: TRBJ2-1; clone_size: NA; v_call: TRBV25-1; d_call: TRBD1; cdr3_aa: CASSLNRGIYIEQFF; cdr3_nt: TGTGCCAGCAGTTTGAACAGGGGAATTTATATTGAGCAGTTCTTC
j_call: TRBJ2-5; clone_size: NA; v_call: TRBV28; d_call: NA; cdr3_aa: CASVGGGVKTQYF; cdr3_nt: TGTGCCAGCGTGGGAGGGGGGGTAAAGACCCAGTACTTC
j_call: TRBJ1-1; clone_size: NA; v_call: TRBV6-6; d_call: NA; cdr3_aa: CASSFSGIYWDTEAFF; cdr3_nt: TGTGCCAGCAGCTTCTCAGGGATCTATTGGGACACTGAAGCTTTCTTT
j_call: TRBJ2-2; clone_size: NA; v_call: TRBV4-1; d_call: NA; cdr3_aa: CASSQEWAGAHPGELFF; cdr3_nt: TGCGCCAGCAGCCAAGAGTGGGCAGGGGCACACCCCGGGGAGCTGTTTTTT
j_call: TRBJ2-1; clone_size: NA; v_call: TRBV28; d_call: TRBD1; cdr3_aa: CASSLRGQGGPNEQFF; cdr3_nt: TGTGCCAGCAGTTTAAGGGGACAGGGAGGGCCCAATGAGCAGTTCTTC
j_call: TRBJ1-6; clone_size: NA; v_call: TRBV15; d_call: NA; cdr3_aa: CATSRIPGSNSPLHF; cdr3_nt: TGTGCCACCAGCAGAATCCCAGGCTCTAATTCACCCCTCCACTTT
j_call: TRBJ1-1; clone_size: few; v_call: TRBV7-9; d_call: NA; cdr3_aa: CASSRGAAEAFF; cdr3_nt: TGTGCCAGCAGCCGTGGGGCTGCTGAAGCTTTCTTT
j_call: TRBJ2-5; clone_size: NA; v_call: TRBV7-6; d_call: TRBD2; cdr3_aa: CASSPWTSGGQETQYF; cdr3_nt: TGTGCCAGCAGCCCTTGGACTAGCGGGGGACAAGAGACCCAGTACTTC
j_call: TRBJ1-5; clone_size: NA; v_call: TRBV16; d_call: NA; cdr3_aa: CASSPPVRGGHQPQHF; cdr3_nt: TGTGCCAGCAGCCCCCCGGTAAGGGGCGGACATCAGCCCCAGCATTTT
j_call: TRBJ2-3; clone_size: NA; v_call: TRBV2; d_call: NA; cdr3_aa: CASTKQGASTDTQYF; cdr3_nt: TGTGCCAGCACAAAACAGGGCGCTAGCACAGATACGCAGTATTTT
j_call: TRBJ2-5; clone_size: NA; v_call: TRBV11-2; d_call: TRBD1; cdr3_aa: CASSLVRQGETQYF; cdr3_nt: TGTGCCAGCAGCTTAGTACGACAGGGGGAGACCCAGTACTTC
j_call: TRBJ1-5; clone_size: NA; v_call: TRBV7-8; d_call: NA; cdr3_aa: CASSPRTVPNQPQHF; cdr3_nt: TGTGCCAGCAGCCCTAGGACAGTGCCAAATCAGCCCCAGCATTTT